This entry describes one TCR beta chain. Its antigen is unknown. These data are taken from a study of blood T cells in healthy people across ages. Study-level results: Possibly confounding the expanded clonotype changes was the fact that donor CMV status was unknown.

Combining a sample-barcoded 5' primer with a J-beta primer mix, a second PCR ran for roughly 6 to 12 cycles. TCRdb re-called the 5' RACE reads with MiXCR, one entry per CDR3 protein. The sample lists hundreds of thousands of distinct CDR3 sequences, approximately 60% occurring once. Germline V gene lookup returns CDR1 MNHEY and CDR2 SMNVEV (reference sequence). Trimming took 5 bases from V and 8 from J; bases not matched to a gene: 5. The CDR3 is 13 residues long. The TCR was taken from a man aged 40-55 years in good health. Specimen: blood. The rearrangement links TRBV27 to TRBJ1-2; 10 bases map to TRBD1. The CDR3 region has the DNA TGTGCCAGCAGTGCAGGGACAGGGGACGGCTACACCTTC. It specifies CASSAGTGDGYTF.